The 3 T cell receptor beta chains below come from one sample, sequenced in a study of shared clonotypes between healthy human individuals. Profiling relied on immunoSEQ multiplex PCR, and the TCRdb table lists in-frame clones only, not all of them. The top ten clones hold approximately 0.37% of a sample with 2 million to 2.5 million clones, over 85% of them seen once. The source material was naive CD4+ T cells from PBMCs. Described subset: CD45RA+ positively selected. All receptors come from a man aged 18-30 years in good health. Some clones in this sample may be carry-over from other donors' samples.

This clone was counted once. The rearrangement links TRBV29-1 to TRBJ2-2, with D possibly being TRBD2 (5 bases). Trimming cost V 3 bases and J 6 bases, with 14 bases left between them. The germline CDR1 and CDR2 sequences are SQVTM and ANQGSEA. The CDR3 covers 14 residues. The CDR3 region has the DNA TGCAGCGTTGAGGTCGGGGTAGTTGCCGGGGAGCTGTTTTTT. The encoded protein is CSVEVGVVAGELFF.

The V call is TRBV7-8, the J call TRBJ2-5; D is perhaps TRBD1 (6 bases). V gave up 5 bases and J gave up 5 bases, with 18 bases separating them. Per the germline V gene, CDR1 is SGHVS and CDR2 is FQNEAQ. The CDR3 totals 15 residues. CDR3 sequence: CASSKHREQRETQYF. In DNA, the CDR3 is TGTGCCAGCAGCAAGCACAGGGAACAGAGGGAGACCCAGTACTTC.

V usage is TRBV5-1 and J usage is TRBJ1-4, with TRBD1 matching 9 bases. Trimming removed 0 bases from V and 5 bases from J; junction bases left unmatched: 8. The germline V gene encodes CDR1 SGHRS and CDR2 YFSETQ. The length of the CDR3 is 17 residues. The CDR3 sequence: CASSLAPPGQGNEKLFF. The CDR3 coding sequence is TGCGCCAGCAGCTTGGCCCCACCGGGACAGGGAAATGAAAAACTGTTTTTT.